Listed below are T cell receptor beta chains from one sample, sequenced in a study of post-analysis software for immune sequencing data. TCRdb fed the PCR reads into MiXCR, producing one record per CDR3 protein. This sample carries under 200,000 distinct CDR3 sequences, about 36% of them seen once, and the ten largest clones take under 30%. The sample here was blood, taken after autologous hematopoietic stem cell transplantation. All receptors derive from a girl between 5 and 17 years old with multiple sclerosis. Each CDR3 is given with its conserved first and last residue. Each record gives: clone size, D gene, V gene, J gene, CDR3 protein, CDR3 DNA. The D gene is left open where the match is weak. Where a row states a size, it is once, few, many or the class of an expanded clone; other rows omit it.

size: few; D: TRBD2; V: TRBV10-3; J: TRBJ2-1; CDR3: CAISAVTSGRDNEQFF; DNA: TGTGCCATCAGTGCCGTGACTAGCGGGAGGGACAATGAGCAGTTCTTC
size: .; D: TRBD2; V: TRBV6-1; J: TRBJ2-1; CDR3: CASSPLLVAGASYNEQFF; DNA: TGTGCCAGCAGTCCTCTCCTGGTAGCGGGGGCCTCCTACAATGAGCAGTTCTTC
size: few; D: .; V: TRBV7-9; J: TRBJ2-7; CDR3: CASSPLASLHEQYF; DNA: TGTGCCAGCAGCCCGCTAGCGTCCCTTCACGAGCAGTACTTC
size: .; D: .; V: TRBV24-1; J: TRBJ2-5; CDR3: CATSDIGRQETRYF; DNA: TGTGCCACCAGTGATATAGGACGTCAAGAGACCCGGTACTTC
size: few; D: TRBD1; V: TRBV14; J: TRBJ2-1; CDR3: CASSLRTGGNEQFF; DNA: TGTGCCAGCAGCTTAAGGACAGGGGGGAATGAGCAGTTCTTC
size: .; D: TRBD2; V: TRBV24-1; J: TRBJ2-1; CDR3: CATSDPRLARNEQFF; DNA: TGTGCCACCAGTGATCCCCGACTAGCGAGGAATGAGCAGTTCTTC
size: .; D: .; V: TRBV20-1; J: TRBJ1-2; CDR3: CSARSSETRYGYTF; DNA: TGCAGTGCTAGATCCTCTGAAACCCGCTATGGCTACACCTTC
size: few; D: .; V: TRBV5-1; J: TRBJ2-3; CDR3: CASSLERRERNTQYF; DNA: TGCGCCAGCAGCTTGGAACGCAGGGAGAGGAATACGCAGTATTTT
size: .; D: .; V: TRBV5-1; J: TRBJ2-3; CDR3: CASSLATGWADTQYF; DNA: TGCGCCAGCAGCTTGGCCACAGGTTGGGCAGATACGCAGTATTTT
size: many; D: .; V: TRBV5-1; J: TRBJ2-1; CDR3: CASSLAPRARYDNEQFF; DNA: TGCGCCAGCAGCTTGGCTCCGCGGGCGAGGTATGACAATGAGCAGTTCTTC
size: many; D: TRBD1; V: TRBV12-3/TRBV12-4; J: TRBJ1-2; CDR3: CASSPGQGAGGYTF; DNA: TGTGCCAGCAGTCCTGGACAGGGGGCGGGCGGCTACACCTTC
size: many; D: .; V: TRBV5-1; J: TRBJ2-7; CDR3: CASSTGGAYEQYF; DNA: TGCGCCAGTTCGACGGGGGGCGCCTACGAGCAGTACTTC
size: many; D: TRBD2; V: TRBV5-1; J: TRBJ2-1; CDR3: CASSSGTRSSSEQFF; DNA: TGCGCCAGCAGCTCCGGGACTAGAAGCTCGAGTGAGCAGTTCTTC
size: .; D: .; V: TRBV27; J: TRBJ2-5; CDR3: CASRKAGQETQYF; DNA: TGTGCCAGCCGAAAGGCGGGGCAAGAGACCCAGTACTTC
size: .; D: .; V: TRBV29-1; J: TRBJ1-2; CDR3: CSVKGDGYTF; DNA: TGCAGCGTTAAGGGGGACGGCTACACCTTC
size: .; D: TRBD2; V: TRBV5-5; J: TRBJ2-1; CDR3: CASSWVAGGPYNEQFF; DNA: TGTGCCAGCAGCTGGGTAGCGGGAGGGCCCTACAATGAGCAGTTCTTC
size: few; D: TRBD2; V: TRBV11-2; J: TRBJ2-4; CDR3: CASSPGLAAKNIQYF; DNA: TGTGCCAGCAGCCCGGGACTAGCGGCCAAAAACATTCAGTACTTC
size: .; D: .; V: TRBV7-6; J: TRBJ2-1; CDR3: CASSGQGPYNEQFF; DNA: TGTGCCAGCAGCGGGCAGGGCCCTTACAATGAGCAGTTCTTC
size: once; D: .; V: TRBV13; J: TRBJ2-7; CDR3: CASSVGHSGVYNEQYF; DNA: TGTGCCAGCAGCGTAGGACACTCTGGCGTCTACAATGAGCAGTACTTC
size: .; D: TRBD2; V: TRBV9; J: TRBJ2-1; CDR3: CASSVVSGGSYNEQFF; DNA: TGTGCCAGCAGCGTAGTTAGCGGGGGCTCCTACAATGAGCAGTTCTTC
size: many; D: .; V: TRBV29-1; J: TRBJ2-1; CDR3: CSVKGSSYNEQFF; DNA: TGCAGCGTTAAGGGGAGCTCCTACAATGAGCAGTTCTTC
size: .; D: .; V: TRBV28; J: TRBJ2-5; CDR3: CASRDQETQYF; DNA: TGTGCCAGTCGGGACCAAGAGACCCAGTACTTC
size: .; D: TRBD2; V: TRBV5-1; J: TRBJ2-1; CDR3: CASSFGLAGVMNEQFF; DNA: TGCGCCAGCAGCTTTGGCCTAGCGGGAGTCATGAATGAGCAGTTCTTC
size: .; D: TRBD1; V: TRBV20-1; J: TRBJ1-2; CDR3: CSAELTGTGGMGGYTF; DNA: TGCAGTGCTGAACTTACCGGGACAGGGGGTATGGGCGGCTACACCTTC
size: .; D: .; V: TRBV7-2; J: TRBJ2-3; CDR3: CASRINSVSDAQYF; DNA: TGTGCCAGCAGGATCAACTCGGTTTCAGATGCGCAGTATTTT
size: .; D: .; V: TRBV5-1; J: TRBJ2-7; CDR3: CASRRIRTYEQYF; DNA: TGCGCCAGCAGGCGGATTCGAACTTACGAGCAGTACTTC
size: .; D: .; V: TRBV12-3/TRBV12-4; J: TRBJ1-4; CDR3: CASSTIEEWNEKLFF; DNA: TGTGCCAGCAGCACTATAGAGGAGTGGAATGAAAAACTGTTTTTT
size: many; D: TRBD2; V: TRBV10-3; J: TRBJ2-3; CDR3: CAISESTSGIGTQYF; DNA: TGTGCCATCAGTGAGTCGACTAGCGGGATTGGTACGCAGTATTTT
size: few; D: TRBD1; V: TRBV20-1; J: TRBJ2-7; CDR3: CSAIDRDVSYEQYF; DNA: TGCAGTGCTATAGACAGGGACGTCTCCTACGAGCAGTACTTC
size: .; D: TRBD2; V: TRBV6-5; J: TRBJ2-3; CDR3: CASSPRLADTQYF; DNA: TGTGCCAGCAGTCCGCGACTAGCGGATACGCAGTATTTT
size: .; D: .; V: TRBV7-2; J: TRBJ2-3; CDR3: CASTSSLGWSVGGDTQYF; DNA: TGTGCCAGCACCTCTAGTTTGGGGTGGAGTGTGGGTGGGGATACGCAGTATTTT
size: few; D: TRBD1; V: TRBV7-6; J: TRBJ1-2; CDR3: CASSLEETGGNGYTF; DNA: TGTGCCAGCAGCTTAGAAGAGACAGGGGGTAATGGCTACACCTTC
size: .; D: TRBD2; V: TRBV6-6; J: TRBJ2-7; CDR3: CASSALAGARYEQYF; DNA: TGTGCCAGCAGTGCCCTCGCGGGAGCCCGTTACGAGCAGTACTTC
size: .; D: .; V: TRBV6-5; J: TRBJ2-2; CDR3: CASSSTTRIRNTGELFF; DNA: TGTGCCAGCAGTTCCACTACAAGGATTCGGAACACCGGGGAGCTGTTTTTT
size: few; D: .; V: TRBV19; J: TRBJ2-5; CDR3: CASSITGHETQYF; DNA: TGTGCCAGTAGTATCACAGGGCACGAGACCCAGTACTTC
size: many; D: TRBD1; V: TRBV10-3; J: TRBJ2-5; CDR3: CAISRDRGETQYF; DNA: TGTGCCATCAGTAGGGACAGGGGAGAGACCCAGTACTTC
size: .; D: .; V: TRBV5-1; J: TRBJ2-3; CDR3: CASSPGRGRNTQYF; DNA: TGCGCCAGCAGCCCGGGCAGGGGAAGGAATACGCAGTATTTT
size: .; D: .; V: TRBV20-1; J: TRBJ2-7; CDR3: CSARQVRSYEQYF; DNA: TGCAGTGCTAGGCAGGTACGCTCCTACGAGCAGTACTTC
size: .; D: .; V: TRBV28; J: TRBJ2-5; CDR3: CASSHRTREETQYF; DNA: TGTGCCAGCAGCCACCGAACCCGGGAGGAGACCCAGTACTTC
size: .; D: TRBD1; V: TRBV6-5; J: TRBJ2-5; CDR3: CASRLQGAGETQYF; DNA: TGTGCCAGCAGGCTTCAGGGGGCGGGAGAGACCCAGTACTTC
size: few; D: .; V: TRBV6-5; J: TRBJ1-1; CDR3: CASRLRRLNTEAFF; DNA: TGTGCCAGCAGACTTCGACGTCTAAACACTGAAGCTTTCTTT
size: few; D: .; V: TRBV12-3/TRBV12-4; J: TRBJ1-2; CDR3: CASRGLAGYTF; DNA: TGTGCCAGCAGAGGACTAGCGGGGTACACCTTC
size: .; D: .; V: TRBV28; J: TRBJ2-7; CDR3: CASSFAGHTYEQYF; DNA: TGTGCCAGCAGTTTTGCGGGACATACCTACGAGCAGTACTTC
size: many; D: TRBD2; V: TRBV7-2; J: TRBJ2-3; CDR3: CASSLYPSGRGTDTQYF; DNA: TGTGCCAGCAGCTTATACCCCAGCGGGAGGGGCACAGATACGCAGTATTTT
size: many; D: .; V: TRBV6-5; J: TRBJ1-6; CDR3: CASSYLTFNSPLHF; DNA: TGTGCCAGCAGTTACTTAACCTTTAATTCACCCCTCCACTTT
size: once; D: TRBD2; V: TRBV9; J: TRBJ2-3; CDR3: CASSVTSAKESDTQNF; DNA: TGTGCCAGCAGCGTGACTAGCGCTAAGGAGTCAGATACGCAGAATTTT
size: .; D: .; V: TRBV20-1; J: TRBJ2-1; CDR3: CSANWRHNEQFF; DNA: TGCAGTGCCAACTGGAGACACAATGAGCAGTTCTTC